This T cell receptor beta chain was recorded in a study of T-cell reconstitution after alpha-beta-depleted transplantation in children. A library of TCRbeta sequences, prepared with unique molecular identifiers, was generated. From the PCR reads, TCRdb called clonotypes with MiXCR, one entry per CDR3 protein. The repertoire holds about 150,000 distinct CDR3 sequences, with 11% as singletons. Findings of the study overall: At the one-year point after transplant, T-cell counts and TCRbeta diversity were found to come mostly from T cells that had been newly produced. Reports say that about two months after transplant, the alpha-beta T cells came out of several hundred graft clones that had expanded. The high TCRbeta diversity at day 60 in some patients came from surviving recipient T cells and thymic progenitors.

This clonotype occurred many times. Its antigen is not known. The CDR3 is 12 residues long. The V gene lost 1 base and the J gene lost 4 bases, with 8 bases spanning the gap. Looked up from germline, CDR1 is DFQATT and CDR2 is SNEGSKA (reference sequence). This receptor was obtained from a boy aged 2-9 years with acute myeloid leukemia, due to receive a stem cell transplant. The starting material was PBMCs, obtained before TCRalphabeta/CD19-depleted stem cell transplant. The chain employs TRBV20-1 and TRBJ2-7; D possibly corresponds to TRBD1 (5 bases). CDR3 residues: CSARAQDYEQYF. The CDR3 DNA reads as TGCAGTGCTAGAGCACAGGATTACGAGCAGTACTTC.